The clone carrying this TCR beta chain was picked up many times. Antigen specificity is unknown. This sample was included in a study of spatial heterogeneity in lung cancer. Overall study findings and caveats: Blood carried ubiquitous expanded tumor TCRs more at resection than follow-up.

TCRdb re-called the 5' RACE reads with MiXCR, one entry per CDR3 protein. The top ten hold under 85% of the sample, which has 7,000 to 8,000 distinct CDR3 sequences, around 7% seen once. Described time point: sample taken at primary tumor resection. The ends were cut back, 4 bases at V and 2 bases at J, with 9 bases in the middle. The germline V gene encodes CDR1 GTSNPN and CDR2 SVGIG (reference sequence). This CDR3 is 13 amino acids long. The chain joins TRBV30 to TRBJ2-4, with D perhaps matching TRBD1 (5 bases). The sequenced sample was PBMCs, obtained at surgery. The sequence came from a male donor with early-stage non-small cell lung cancer. CDR3 in amino acids: CAWTAGTKNIQYF. The CDR3 DNA reads as TGTGCCTGGACGGCAGGGACCAAAAACATTCAGTACTTC.